The 27 T cell receptor beta chains below all came from one sample that was sequenced in a study of early T cells in non-severe SARS-CoV-2 infection. Using its own MiXCR run on the 5' RACE reads, TCRdb lists one record per CDR3 protein. The sample holds some 71,000 distinct CDR3 sequences, 9% to 10% seen once. The material was whole blood, obtained at baseline. These receptors were collected from an adult who was a healthcare worker with PCR-confirmed SARS-CoV-2 infection or an uninfected control (not recorded which).

J is TRBJ1-1 and V is TRBV3-1; D not certain. This CDR3 has 16 amino acids. V was cut by 0 bases and J by 1 base, with 12 bases left in between. The germline V gene has CDR1 LGHDT and CDR2 YNNKEL (reference sequence). The CDR3 protein is CASSQDTLTANTEAFF. CDR3 coding DNA: TGTGCCAGCAGCCAAGATACTTTGACCGCGAACACTGAAGCTTTCTTT.

The table lists this clonotype with many counts. This sequence joins TRBV2 and TRBJ1-4; TRBD1 matches 10 bases. J was trimmed by 6 bases and V by 8 bases; bases with no gene match: 3. The CDR3 has 13 amino acids. CDR1 and CDR2 (germline): SNHLY, FYNNEI. Here the CDR3 reads CASGQGVYEKLFF. CDR3 in DNA: TGTGCCAGCGGACAGGGGGTGTATGAAAAACTGTTTTTT.

V usage is TRBV29-1 and J usage is TRBJ2-7; 11 positions agree with TRBD2. The germline CDR1 and CDR2 sequences are SQVTM and ANQGSEA. This CDR3 has 14 residues. J gave up 0 bases and V 6 bases, and 4 bases lay outside the gene matches. CDR3 in amino acids: CSVLTSGSSYEQYF. CDR3 DNA: TGCAGCGTCCTTACTAGCGGGAGCTCCTACGAGCAGTACTTC.

This clonotype was observed at least ten times. The J gene is TRBJ1-6, the V gene TRBV12-3 or TRBV12-4; D is possibly TRBD1 (6 bases). The CDR3 runs 15 residues. Between the trimmed V and J ends, which lost 4 bases and 6 bases, there was a span of 13 bases. The CDR3: CASSSNRESNSPLHF. CDR3 nucleotides: TGTGCCAGCAGTTCCAACAGGGAGAGTAATTCACCCCTCCACTTT.

This chain connects TRBV7-9 to TRBJ2-1; 7 positions agree with TRBD2. CDR1 is SEHNR and CDR2 is FQNEAQ in the germline V gene (reference sequence). The CDR3 is made up of 13 amino acids. V trimming: 6 bases; J trimming: 8 bases; junction bases outside the gene matches: 7. The CDR3 region has the DNA TGTGCCAGCAGGGAGCTAGCGGAGGATGAGCAGTTCTTC. Translating gives CASRELAEDEQFF. The full variable domain, rest sourced from reference TRBV7-9 and TRBJ2-1, is DTGVSQNPRHKITKRGQNVTFRCDPISEHNRLYWYRQTLGQGPEFLTYFQNEAQLEKSRLLSDRFSAERPKGSFSTLEIQRTEQGDSAMYLCASRELAEDEQFFGPGTRLTVL.

This clonotype was picked up many times. V and J are TRBV20-1 and TRBJ2-7, with D unresolved. Per germline, CDR1 DFQATT and CDR2 SNEGSKA (reference sequence). V gave up 0 bases and J gave up 7 bases, with 19 bases separating them. CDR3 size: 15 residues. The CDR3 DNA follows: TGCAGTGCTAGAGAAGGAGTCAGGATTACGGCGGAGCAGTACTTC. Translating gives CSAREGVRITAEQYF.

The chain uses TRBV7-2 and TRBJ2-7; no firm D call. Per germline, CDR1 SGHTA and CDR2 FQGNSA. V was pared by 1 base and J by 0 bases, with 7 bases between. The CDR3 spans 14 residues. For the CDR3, the DNA is TGTGCCAGCAGCTTAGGATTCAGCTCCTACGAGCAGTACTTC. Residues: CASSLGFSSYEQYF.

This clonotype was counted a few times. This rearrangement joins TRBV23-1 to TRBJ2-5; D uncertain. TRBV23-1 is recorded as an ORF, its role being uncertain. The CDR3 sequence is 17 residues long. Trimming stripped 0 bases from V and 1 base from J, with 15 bases between. The CDR3 DNA reads TGCGCCAGCAGTCAATCTTCGCCGGGCATTTTCCAAGAGACCCAGTACTTC. Encoded protein: CASSQSSPGIFQETQYF.

This clonotype was counted between two and nine times. The chain employs TRBV29-1 and TRBJ2-4; TRBD1 might be the D (6 bases). CDR1 is SQVTM, CDR2 ANQGSEA, per germline. Deletions cut 4 bases from V and 4 bases from J, with 11 bases between. This CDR3 comprises 13 residues. In DNA, the CDR3 is TGCAGCGTTGCTGACAGGAAAAAAAACATTCAGTACTTC. Protein product: CSVADRKKNIQYF.

This rearrangement joins TRBV4-2 to TRBJ2-1; 7 bases are a match to TRBD1. Germline V gives CDR1 LGHNA, CDR2 YNFKEQ. The CDR3 is 15 amino acids. The trim removed 1 base at V and 4 bases at J, leaving 4 bases unmatched. This CDR3 is CASSQGYRGYNEQFF. In DNA, the CDR3 is TGTGCCAGCAGCCAAGGATACAGGGGTTACAATGAGCAGTTCTTC.

In its sample, this clonotype was seen many times. J is TRBJ2-1 and V is TRBV29-1, with 9 bases matching TRBD1. The CDR3 is 15 residues long. V shed 7 bases and J 2 bases; nucleotides not matched to a gene: 9. CDR1 is SQVTM and CDR2 is ANQGSEA in the germline V gene. The CDR3 DNA reads TGCAGCGCACGAGCGGGGACAGGGACCTACAATGAGCAGTTCTTC. Encoded protein: CSARAGTGTYNEQFF.

The V gene is TRBV28, the J gene TRBJ2-1; TRBD2 matches 11 bases. This CDR3 spans 17 amino acids. The J segment lost 7 bases and the V segment lost 2 bases, leaving 10 bases of the junction unmatched. In germline, CDR1 is MDHEN, CDR2 SYDVKM. The CDR3 DNA reads TGTGCCAGCAGTTTAATTAGCGGGAGGGCCCTCAGGAATGAGCAGTTCTTC. Amino acid sequence: CASSLISGRALRNEQFF.

This clonotype appeared a few times. V gene TRBV20-1 combines with J gene TRBJ1-1; D is ambiguous. Germline loops: CDR1 DFQATT, CDR2 SNEGSKA (reference sequence). The CDR3 runs 14 residues. V lost 2 bases and J 1 base, leaving 11 bases between the germline ends. Written as DNA, the CDR3 is TGCAGTGCTAGATGGGCAAAAGGGAACACTGAAGCTTTCTTT. Translation: CSARWAKGNTEAFF.

This clonotype was detected ten times or more. This rearrangement joins TRBV7-2 to TRBJ1-2, with D unresolved. The CDR3 totals 13 residues. V was shortened by 5 bases and J by 1 base, with 8 bases between the two germline ends. In germline, CDR1 is SGHTA, CDR2 FQGNSA. The CDR3 region is CASSQTNNYGYTF. The CDR3 coding sequence is TGTGCCAGCAGCCAGACGAATAACTATGGCTACACCTTC.

This clonotype was counted only a few times. V gene TRBV2 combines with J gene TRBJ2-5, with D unclear. Trimming left V 5 bases short and J 2 bases short, with 6 bases between. The CDR3 is 12 residues long. Germline-derived CDR1 and CDR2 are SNHLY and FYNNEI. The CDR3 protein is CASSRRQETQYF. The CDR3, as DNA: TGTGCCAGCAGTAGGCGGCAAGAGACCCAGTACTTC.

The V call is TRBV3-1, the J call TRBJ2-6, with D possibly being TRBD1 (6 bases). The germline V gene has CDR1 LGHDT and CDR2 YNNKEL (reference sequence). The length of the CDR3 is 18 residues. Trimming removed 6 bases at V and 0 bases at J, with 18 bases between. The CDR3 DNA follows: TGTGCCAGCAGGCCGGAACCGGGACATTCCTCTGGGGCCAACGTCCTGACTTTC. It translates to CASRPEPGHSSGANVLTF.

In this sample, this clonotype turned up many times. The V and J genes are TRBV18 and TRBJ2-6; D possibly corresponds to TRBD1 (6 bases). The CDR3 runs 16 residues. The V end lost 3 bases, the J end lost 0 bases, and 9 bases lay between the germline ends. In germline, CDR1 is KGHSH, CDR2 LQKENI. As DNA, the CDR3 is TGTGCCAGCTCACCTAACAGGGTCTCTGGGGCCAACGTCCTGACTTTC. It encodes CASSPNRVSGANVLTF.

To note about this clonotype: A read error may be the cause here, since a much bigger clone is one base away. The chain has TRBV12-5 and TRBJ2-7; D is undetermined. The CDR3 covers 12 residues. CDR1 LGHNT and CDR2 FRNRAP come from the germline V gene. CDR3: CASGPTYYEQHF. The CDR3 nucleotides are TGTGCTAGTGGCCCTACTTACTACGAGCAGCACTTC.

The sample holds a few counts of this clonotype. V and J are TRBV14 and TRBJ2-1; a weak D match, TRBD2 (6 bases). From germline, CDR1 is SGHDN and CDR2 FVKESK. The CDR3 runs 13 residues. Trimming took off 4 bases at V and 9 bases at J, with 13 bases between the two ends. The CDR3 DNA follows: TGTGCCAGCAGCCCGCGGGACGGCTCTGAGCAGTTCTTC. It yields the protein CASSPRDGSEQFF.

The sample holds many counts of this clonotype. This rearrangement joins TRBV29-1 to TRBJ2-7, with a possible D match to TRBD1 (5 bases). V gave up 4 bases and J gave up 2 bases, with 15 bases separating them. The CDR3 is 14 amino acids. The germline V gene encodes CDR1 SQVTM and CDR2 ANQGSEA. The CDR3 loop is CSVVLMDITYEQYF. CDR3 in DNA: TGCAGCGTTGTTTTAATGGACATCACCTACGAGCAGTACTTC.

The rearrangement joins TRBV5-1 to TRBJ2-3, with TRBD1 as a possible D gene (5 bases). The V end lost 3 bases, the J end lost 6 bases, and 14 bases lay between the germline ends. Germline values: CDR1 SGHRS, CDR2 YFSETQ. There are 14 residues in the CDR3. The CDR3 sequence: CASSSRSPGDTQYF. The CDR3 nucleotides are TGCGCCAGCAGCTCGCGGAGTCCAGGGGATACGCAGTATTTT.

Ten or more counts support this clonotype. The chain couples TRBV10-3 to TRBJ1-4, with a possible D match to TRBD1 (5 bases). CDR3 length: 15 amino acids. CDR1 and CDR2 (germline): ENHRY, SYGVKD. V lost 6 bases and J lost 6, with 17 bases in between. The DNA for the CDR3 is TGTGCCATCAGCTCCGGCAGCAGGGTATATGAAAAACTGTTTTTT. Its translation is CAISSGSRVYEKLFF.

This clonotype was recorded many times. The genes are TRBV7-6 and TRBJ2-1; D is possibly TRBD1 or TRBD2 (5 bases each). The ends were cut back, 5 bases at V and 6 bases at J, with 23 bases in the middle. The CDR3 is 17 residues long. Per the germline V gene, CDR1 is SGHVS and CDR2 is FNYEAQ. This chain's CDR3 is CASSGPGTQLLSNEQFF. The DNA for the CDR3 is TGTGCCAGCAGCGGGCCCGGGACCCAATTACTTAGCAATGAGCAGTTCTTC.

Only a few counts were recorded for this clonotype. The chain recombines TRBV10-3 with TRBJ2-2; 9 bases map to TRBD2. Germline V gene sequence: CDR1 ENHRY, CDR2 SYGVKD. This CDR3 comprises 14 residues. The ends lost 10 bases at V and 5 bases at J; junction bases unmatched: 8. DNA of the CDR3: TGTGCCAGCATGGGACTAGCAGAGACCGGGGAGCTGTTTTTT. This translates into CASMGLAETGELFF.

This clonotype was seen ten or more times. The chain couples TRBV6-6 to TRBJ2-1; tentative D call: TRBD2 (5 bases). The germline V gene encodes CDR1 MNHNY and CDR2 SVGAGI (reference sequence). The ends were cut back, 6 bases at V and 8 bases at J, with 11 bases in the middle. This CDR3 contains 12 residues. CDR3 residues: CASSLLGDEQFF. CDR3 in DNA: TGTGCCAGCAGCCTCTTGGGAGATGAGCAGTTCTTC.

This clonotype was recorded many times. This sequence joins TRBV6-2 or TRBV6-3 and TRBJ1-1; D remains ambiguous. This CDR3 has 13 residues. V gave up 5 bases and J gave up 0 bases, with 7 bases separating them. Germline CDR1 MNHEY, CDR2 SVGEGT. This CDR3 reads CASSRGMNTEAFF. The CDR3 DNA follows: TGTGCCAGCAGTCGTGGGATGAACACTGAAGCTTTCTTT.

The chain has TRBV7-2 and TRBJ1-5; D is possibly TRBD1 (5 bases). Between the trimmed V and J ends, which lost 5 bases and 3 bases, there was a span of 14 bases. The germline CDR1 and CDR2 sequences are SGHTA and FQGNSA. This CDR3 has 15 amino acids. The CDR3 region has the DNA TGTGCCAGCAGCCCCCCTGGCGGGACCAATCAGCCCCAGCATTTT. Translation: CASSPPGGTNQPQHF.